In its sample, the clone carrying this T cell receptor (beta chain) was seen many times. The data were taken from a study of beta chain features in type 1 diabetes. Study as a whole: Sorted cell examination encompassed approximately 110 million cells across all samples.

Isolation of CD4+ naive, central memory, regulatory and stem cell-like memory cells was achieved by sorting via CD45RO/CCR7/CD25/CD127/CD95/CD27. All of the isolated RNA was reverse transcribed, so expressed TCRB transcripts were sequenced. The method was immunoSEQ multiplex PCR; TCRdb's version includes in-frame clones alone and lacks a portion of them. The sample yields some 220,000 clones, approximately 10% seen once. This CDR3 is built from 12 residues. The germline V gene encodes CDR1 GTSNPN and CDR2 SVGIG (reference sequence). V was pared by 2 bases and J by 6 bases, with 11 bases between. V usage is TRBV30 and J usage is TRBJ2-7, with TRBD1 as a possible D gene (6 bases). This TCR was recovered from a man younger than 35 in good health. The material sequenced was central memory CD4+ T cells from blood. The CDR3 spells CAWSRNRAEQYF. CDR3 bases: TGTGCCTGGAGTAGGAACAGGGCCGAGCAGTACTTC.